This TCR beta chain was profiled in a study of early T cells in non-severe SARS-CoV-2 infection. Study details: Whole-blood bulk RNA, unsorted, was sequenced, and chains were unpaired.

This clonotype turned up a few times. Its antigen is unidentified. The library protocol tagged individual cDNA molecules with unique molecular identifiers. One entry per CDR3 protein results from TCRdb running MiXCR on the 5' RACE reads. The sample carries fewer than 40,000 distinct CDR3 sequences, 5.7% recorded once. Whole-study results and caveats: Comparison of clonotypes with VDJdb favored anti-spike CD8 responses while missing private and CD4 specificities.

The CDR3 contains 15 residues. Trimming cost V 1 base and J 1 base, with 7 bases left between them. This sequence joins TRBV12-3 or TRBV12-4 and TRBJ2-2; D may match TRBD1 or TRBD2 (6 bases each). This receptor was taken from an adult who was a healthcare worker with PCR-confirmed SARS-CoV-2 infection or an uninfected control (not recorded which). The sample was whole blood. CDR3 amino acids: CASSLEGGNTGELFF. In nucleotides, the CDR3 is TGTGCCAGCAGTTTAGAGGGGGGGAACACCGGGGAGCTGTTTTTT.